This TCR beta chain was captured by sequencing in a study of blood T cell repertoires in COVID-19. Across the whole study: Some COVID-19 samples were acute and others convalescent; all came from the United States, Italy and Spain. T cells, B-cell-depleted T cells, or PBMCs supplied cDNA or gDNA.

The CDR3 extends over 15 amino acids. CDR1 SEHNR and CDR2 FQNEAQ come from the germline V gene (reference sequence). V shed 3 bases and J 7 bases; nucleotides not matched to a gene: 4. Original handling: Estimates of nucleated cell counts were drawn from the amplification of reference gene primers. Here immunoSEQ multiplex PCR was the method, and the copy in TCRdb shows in-frame clones only, minus some. V, J and clone size are those of that table, while D and trimming were read from the DNA. The sample has around 370,000 clones; 91% are singletons. This receptor was taken from a woman younger than 30 who had recovered from COVID-19. The chain recombines TRBV7-9 with TRBJ2-1; 12 positions agree with TRBD2. Sequenced material: peripheral blood. CDR3 loop: CASSLTSGRKNEQFF. CDR3 DNA sequence: TGTGCCAGCAGCTTGACTAGCGGGAGAAAGAATGAGCAGTTCTTC.